The present T cell receptor beta chain was sequenced within a study of TIL therapy for anti-PD-1-resistant metastatic lung cancer. About the study: Tumors carried a median about 1.4 non-synonymous mutations per megabase. Overall study findings and caveats: Many TIL product clones were absent from baseline tumor, suggesting clonal contraction.

Time point defined: pre-treatment sample, taken before nivolumab and TIL therapy. Most excised metastases sampled were pleural nodules or supraclavicular lymph nodes. Enrollment ran from 2017 to early 2020. Turning to this clone: Its antigen is not known.

CDR1 and CDR2 from the germline V gene are SGHNT and YYREEE (reference sequence). The CDR3 contains 16 residues. After removal of 0 bases from V and 2 bases from J, the junction contained 3 bases not matched to a gene. Sequencing used immunoSEQ v3. Each library reached about 2 million read pairs, or about 5-6.5 million at deep level. Generated by immunoSEQ multiplex PCR, the TCRdb table keeps only in-frame clones and is missing some. The sample has 25,000 to 30,000 clones, approximately 72% seen once; the top ten hold less than 8.5%. Sequences were derived from tumor tissue, sampled at baseline. The chain has TRBV5-4 and TRBJ2-5; 11 nucleotides align to TRBD2. The TCR sequence derives from a person between 30 and 80 years old with non-small cell lung cancer. In DNA form, the CDR3 reads TGTGCCAGCAGCTTGGGGGGACTAGCGGTACAAGAGACCCAGTACTTC. Amino acids: CASSLGGLAVQETQYF. Using reference TRBV5-4 and TRBJ2-5 for the parts outside the CDR3, the full variable domain is ETGVTQSPTHLIKTRGQQVTLRCSSQSGHNTVSWYQQALGQGPQFIFQYYREEENGRGNFPPRFSGLQFPNYSSELNVNALELDDSALYLCASSLGGLAVQETQYFGPGTRLLVL.